These 22 T cell receptor beta chains share one sample of origin, sequenced in a study of blood T cell repertoires in COVID-19. The assay was immunoSEQ multiplex PCR, and TCRdb's table has in-frame clones only and misses some. The sample has over 250,000 clones; roughly 90% are singletons. The source material was PBMCs or T cells enriched from blood (not recorded which). The receptors come from a woman between 18 and 29 years old who had recovered from COVID-19.

The chain is built from TRBV15 and TRBJ2-1; 11 bases match TRBD2. Germline V gene sequence: CDR1 LNHNV, CDR2 YYDKDF (reference sequence). This CDR3 contains 16 residues. V trimming: 2 bases; J trimming: 7 bases; junction bases outside the gene matches: 7. In DNA, the CDR3 is TGTGCCACCAGCAGAACTAGCGGGAGTCTCTCAAATGAGCAGTTCTTC. Protein sequence: CATSRTSGSLSNEQFF.

This clone was observed a few times. The V and J genes are TRBV7-9 and TRBJ1-5, with TRBD1 as a possible D gene (6 bases). This CDR3 has 16 amino acids. V lost 5 bases and J 3 bases, leaving 17 bases between the germline ends. CDR1 and CDR2 from the germline V gene are SEHNR and FQNEAQ (reference sequence). This CDR3 reads CASSPSGNRVNQPQHF. The CDR3 DNA follows: TGTGCCAGCAGCCCATCCGGAAACAGGGTCAATCAGCCCCAGCATTTT.

This chain joins TRBV27 and TRBJ2-3; no firm D call. This CDR3 is 15 amino acids long. Germline loops: CDR1 MNHEY, CDR2 SMNVEV (reference sequence). Deletions cut 7 bases from V and 3 bases from J, with 17 bases between. The CDR3 here is CASTLLDPTTDTQYF. CDR3 nucleotide sequence: TGTGCCAGCACCTTGCTAGACCCAACTACAGATACGCAGTATTTT.

This chain links TRBV5-1 with TRBJ1-2; D perhaps matches TRBD1 (5 bases). From germline, CDR1 is SGHRS and CDR2 YFSETQ. CDR3 length: 12 amino acids. The germline V and J ends were trimmed by 3 bases and 2 bases, with 5 bases remaining between them. Here the CDR3 DNA reads TGCGCCAGCAGCTGGGGCAACTATGGCTACACCTTC. Amino acid sequence: CASSWGNYGYTF.

The J gene is TRBJ2-7, the V gene TRBV6-5, with TRBD1 matching 8 bases. Germline CDR1 reads MNHEY; CDR2 reads SVGAGI. This CDR3 has 14 residues. V shed 6 bases, J shed 0 bases, and the junction held 4 bases outside the gene matches. This CDR3 reads CASSRDRPSYEQYF. Here the CDR3 DNA reads TGTGCCAGCAGCCGGGACAGGCCCTCCTACGAGCAGTACTTC.

This chain links TRBV7-9 with TRBJ1-5, with a weak D call TRBD1 (6 bases). Trimming removed 3 bases at V and 7 bases at J, with 19 bases between. Germline V gene lookup returns CDR1 SEHNR and CDR2 FQNEAQ (reference sequence). The length of the CDR3 is 16 residues. CDR3 amino acids: CASSFESMGGPQPQHF. In DNA, the CDR3 is TGTGCCAGCAGCTTCGAATCAATGGGGGGGCCGCAGCCCCAGCATTTT.

Concerning this clone: Other DNA sequences in the same sample also yield this CDR3. The chain joins TRBV18 to TRBJ1-2, with D possibly being TRBD1 (6 bases). V was shortened by 3 bases and J by 2 bases, with 13 bases between the two germline ends. Germline assignment: CDR1 KGHSH and CDR2 LQKENI. The CDR3 sequence is 15 residues long. The CDR3 bases are TGTGCCAGCTCACCGACAGGAGACTTAAACTATGGCTACACCTTC. It is translated as CASSPTGDLNYGYTF.

The chain joins TRBV4-3 to TRBJ2-5; weak D call: TRBD1 (6 bases). V dropped 0 bases and J dropped 4 bases, with 9 bases sitting between them. CDR1 and CDR2 (germline): LGHNA, YSLEER. This CDR3 contains 14 residues. The CDR3 region is CASSQEGRGETQYF. The CDR3 DNA reads as TGCGCCAGCAGCCAAGAAGGCAGGGGAGAGACCCAGTACTTC.

This clone was detected once. The chain has TRBV6-5 and TRBJ1-6, with D uncertain. This CDR3 contains 13 residues. V lost 4 bases and J 11 bases, leaving 12 bases between the germline ends. Germline loops: CDR1 MNHEY, CDR2 SVGAGI. CDR3 sequence reads: CASSSHSLAPLHF. CDR3 sequence (DNA): TGTGCCAGCAGTTCCCACAGTTTAGCACCCCTCCACTTT.

The rearrangement joins TRBV29-1 to TRBJ2-3; TRBD1 matches at 8 bases. J was trimmed by 4 bases and V by 6 bases; bases with no gene match: 9. Germline CDR1 and CDR2: SQVTM and ANQGSEA. CDR3 length equals 14 residues. The CDR3 spells CSVRRTGLSDTQYF. CDR3 in DNA: TGCAGCGTCCGGCGGACAGGGCTGTCAGATACGCAGTATTTT.

The V call is TRBV9, the J call TRBJ2-5; 11 bases are shared with TRBD2. Germline trimming cut 0 bases from V and 3 bases from J; bases unmatched to any gene: 4. CDR1 is SGDLS and CDR2 is YYNGEE in the germline V gene. This CDR3 has 16 amino acids. CDR3 residues: CASSVAGLAGKETQYF. DNA of the CDR3: TGTGCCAGCAGCGTAGCAGGACTAGCGGGTAAAGAGACCCAGTACTTC.

V gene TRBV4-3 combines with J gene TRBJ2-7, with a weak D call TRBD2 (5 bases). V was trimmed by 3 bases and J by 4 bases, leaving 10 bases between them. Germline V lookup: CDR1 LGHNA, CDR2 YSLEER. This CDR3 is built from 13 residues. The CDR3 loop reads CASSQDSNYEQYF. DNA for the CDR3: TGCGCCAGCAGCCAGGACTCTAATTACGAGCAGTACTTC.

The chain couples TRBV13 to TRBJ1-1, with D uncertain. The germline V gene encodes CDR1 PRHDT and CDR2 FYEKMQ (reference sequence). The CDR3 totals 15 residues. V lost 5 bases, J lost 0 bases, and 13 bases lay in between. CDR3 residues: CASSRAAGLNTEAFF. The CDR3 nucleotides are TGTGCCAGCAGCCGCGCCGCAGGCTTGAACACTGAAGCTTTCTTT.

V usage is TRBV6-5 and J usage is TRBJ2-5; D is unclear. Germline V gene lookup returns CDR1 MNHEY and CDR2 SVGAGI. The V end was cut by 7 bases, the J end by 1 base, with 13 bases between. This CDR3 has 14 residues. CDR3 protein: CASTPPGTQETQYF. The CDR3 DNA reads as TGTGCCAGCACACCCCCAGGCACCCAAGAGACCCAGTACTTC.

The genes are TRBV29-1 and TRBJ2-6; D not resolved. V lost 5 bases, J lost 1 base, and 6 bases lay in between. Germline V gene sequence: CDR1 SQVTM, CDR2 ANQGSEA. The CDR3 runs to 13 residues. As DNA, the CDR3 is TGCAGCGTTTTCCCATCTGGGGCCAACGTCCTGACTTTC. Protein sequence: CSVFPSGANVLTF.

The chain uses TRBV2 and TRBJ1-6; D is unclear. The CDR3 sequence is 13 residues long. The V end lost 7 bases, the J end lost 8 bases, and 12 bases lay between the germline ends. Germline V gives CDR1 SNHLY, CDR2 FYNNEI. CDR3 amino acids: CASILGEHSPLHF. The DNA for the CDR3 is TGTGCCAGCATATTGGGAGAGCATTCACCCCTCCACTTT.

V and J are TRBV28 and TRBJ1-1; TRBD1 agrees at 8 bases. The CDR3 runs to 16 residues. The junction had 8 bases not matched to a gene; V was cut back by 1 base and J by 4 bases. The germline V gene encodes CDR1 MDHEN and CDR2 SYDVKM. The CDR3 coding sequence is TGTGCCAGCAGTTTATCACCAGGGGGCTTTATCACTGAAGCTTTCTTT. It codes for CASSLSPGGFITEAFF.

V gene TRBV10-3 combines with J gene TRBJ2-7; 8 nucleotides match TRBD1. V lost 6 bases, J lost 6 bases, and 13 bases stayed unmatched. The CDR3 length is 15 residues. The germline V gene has CDR1 ENHRY and CDR2 SYGVKD. The chain's CDR3 is CAISGKTGEYGEQYF. CDR3 DNA sequence: TGTGCCATCAGCGGAAAGACAGGGGAATATGGCGAGCAGTACTTC.

This clone was detected only a few times. V gene TRBV28 combines with J gene TRBJ1-2; TRBD1 might be the D (6 bases). V shed 3 bases and J shed 2 bases, with 16 bases lying between them. The CDR3 sequence is 16 residues long. Germline values: CDR1 MDHEN, CDR2 SYDVKM. CDR3 sequence: CASSFQGIRENYGYTF. DNA of the CDR3: TGTGCCAGCAGTTTCCAGGGGATACGGGAAAACTATGGCTACACCTTC.

The rearrangement joins TRBV7-8 to TRBJ2-7; 12 bases agree with TRBD2. The CDR3 contains 15 residues. J lost 3 bases, V lost 5 bases, and 5 bases had no gene match. Germline CDR1 SGHVS, CDR2 FQNEAQ. CDR3 sequence (DNA): TGTGCCAGCAGCCCGCCGACTAGCGGGGGCTACGAGCAGTACTTC. This encodes CASSPPTSGGYEQYF.

The rearrangement joins TRBV28 to TRBJ2-7, with 9 bases that match TRBD2. The CDR3 sequence is 14 residues long. CDR1 and CDR2 from the germline V gene are MDHEN and SYDVKM. The ends lost 3 bases at V and 6 bases at J; junction bases unmatched: 6. CDR3 in amino acids: CASSLPSGMGEQYF. DNA of the CDR3: TGTGCCAGCAGTTTGCCTAGCGGGATGGGCGAGCAGTACTTC.

This chain joins TRBV19 and TRBJ1-5; D gene unclear. Trimming pared 5 bases from V and 2 bases from J, leaving 13 bases between. The CDR3 spans 15 residues. In germline, CDR1 is LNHDA, CDR2 SQIVND (reference sequence). The CDR3 loop reads CASSEGGRGNQPQHF. The DNA of the CDR3 is TGTGCCAGTAGTGAGGGAGGACGTGGCAATCAGCCCCAGCATTTT.